Each of the 9 T cell receptor beta chains below was sequenced from the same sample in a study of blood T cell repertoires in COVID-19. The repertoire was sequenced with immunoSEQ multiplex PCR; TCRdb's copy has only in-frame clones and lacks some. The data contain 220,000 or so clones, approximately 80% of them singletons. Sequencing was carried out using peripheral blood. The receptors originated from a woman between 55 and 75 years old who had recovered from COVID-19.

The rearrangement joins TRBV19 to TRBJ2-4; TRBD2 aligns across 9 bases. This CDR3 spans 14 amino acids. The germline V gene encodes CDR1 LNHDA and CDR2 SQIVND (reference sequence). V shed 5 bases, J shed 6 bases, and the junction held 5 bases outside the gene matches. This CDR3 reads CASSAGLAGNIQYF. The CDR3 bases are TGTGCCAGTAGTGCGGGACTAGCTGGAAACATTCAGTACTTC.

The chain is built from TRBV7-2 and TRBJ2-7; 10 nucleotides agree with TRBD1. J was trimmed by 5 bases and V by 3 bases; bases with no gene match: 7. The CDR3 is made up of 15 amino acids. Germline V lookup: CDR1 SGHTA, CDR2 FQGNSA. The CDR3 loop is CASSFTGTGAHEQYF. The CDR3 nucleotides read TGTGCCAGCAGCTTCACCGGGACAGGGGCTCACGAGCAGTACTTC. Filled out from reference TRBV7-2 and TRBJ2-7, the complete variable domain reads GAGVSQSPSNKVTEKGKDVELRCDPISGHTALYWYRQSLGQGLEFLIYFQGNSAPDKSGLPSDRFSAERTGGSVSTLTIQRTQQEDSAVYLCASSFTGTGAHEQYFGPGTRLTVT.

This clone was counted between two and nine times. The V gene is TRBV19, the J gene TRBJ2-7, with D maybe TRBD2 (7 bases). V dropped 5 bases and J dropped 5 bases, with 19 bases sitting between them. Per germline, CDR1 LNHDA and CDR2 SQIVND (reference sequence). The CDR3 contains 15 residues. CDR3: CASSPRGGGIDEQYF. In nucleotides, the CDR3 is TGTGCCAGTAGTCCCCGGGGAGGGGGGATCGACGAGCAGTACTTC.

The chain couples TRBV4-1 to TRBJ2-7; 8 bases line up with TRBD1. There are 17 residues in the CDR3. With 3 bases clipped from V and 1 base from J, the junction kept 11 bases outside the gene matches. From germline, CDR1 is MGHRA and CDR2 YSYEKL. CDR3 in DNA: TGCGCCAGCAGCCAGTCCCGGAGGGACAGGACATCCTACGAGCAGTACTTC. Amino acid sequence: CASSQSRRDRTSYEQYF.

This clone occurred many times. The V gene is TRBV13, the J gene TRBJ2-1; a weak D match, TRBD1 (5 bases). CDR1 is PRHDT, CDR2 FYEKMQ, per germline (reference sequence). This CDR3 comprises 15 residues. With 4 bases removed from V and 2 bases from J, the gap between germline ends came to 12 bases. CDR3: CASSSDSTTYNEQFF. DNA for the CDR3: TGTGCCAGCAGCTCTGACAGCACGACCTACAATGAGCAGTTCTTC.

This rearrangement joins TRBV4-2 to TRBJ2-1; D gene ambiguous. V was clipped by 2 bases and J by 7 bases, with 9 bases between them. The CDR3 runs to 13 residues. The germline CDR1 and CDR2 sequences are LGHNA and YNFKEQ. The CDR3: CASSQSTENEQFF. CDR3 DNA: TGTGCCAGCAGCCAATCCACGGAGAATGAGCAGTTCTTC.

The DNA for the CDR3 is TGTGCCAGCAGCTTATCCAGGGTTATTCGGGAGACCCAGTACTTC. Protein product: CASSLSRVIRETQYF. The V call is TRBV7-2, the J call TRBJ2-5, with D perhaps TRBD1 (5 bases). CDR3 length: 15 residues. CDR1 and CDR2 (germline): SGHTA, FQGNSA. Trimming took off 2 bases at V and 5 bases at J, with 15 bases between the two ends.

This clone was detected once. The chain links TRBV4-1 to TRBJ1-6; 7 bases fit TRBD1. From germline, CDR1 is MGHRA and CDR2 YSYEKL. The V gene end was trimmed by 6 bases and the J gene end by 10 bases; junction bases not matched to a gene: 6. The CDR3 loop spans 13 amino acids. The CDR3 sequence is CASRRQGDSPLHF. For the CDR3, the DNA is TGCGCCAGCAGGAGACAGGGTGACTCACCCCTCCACTTT.

CDR3 DNA: TGTGCCAGCAGTTCGTCCGGGGGTAACGACGAGCAGTACTTC. This gives the protein CASSSSGGNDEQYF. The chain is built from TRBV11-2 and TRBJ2-7, with D perhaps TRBD2 (6 bases). CDR1 and CDR2 from the germline V gene are SGHAT and FQNNGV. V was trimmed by 6 bases and J by 5 bases, leaving 17 bases between them. The CDR3 totals 14 residues.